This T cell receptor (beta chain) was captured by sequencing in a study of primary melanoma T cells and metastatic recurrence. TCRdb's table, derived via immunoSEQ multiplex PCR, lists solely in-frame clones and lacks some. The table lists 700 to 1,000 clones, about four fifths of them singletons, with approximately 15% in the top ten. The material sequenced was melanoma tumor tissue. The clonotype originates from a human donor with melanoma.

The CDR3 sequence: CASSKTDLAKNIQYF. CDR3 nucleotide sequence: TGTGCCAGCAGCAAAACAGATCTAGCCAAAAACATTCAGTACTTC. The rearrangement links TRBV28 to TRBJ2-4; D gene ambiguous. This CDR3 contains 15 residues. The germline CDR1 and CDR2 sequences are MDHEN and SYDVKM. V gave up 6 bases and J gave up 0 bases, with 12 bases separating them.